These 14 T cell receptor beta chains share one sample of origin, sequenced in a study of blood T cell repertoires in COVID-19. The repertoire was sequenced with immunoSEQ multiplex PCR; TCRdb's copy has only in-frame clones and lacks some. The data contain under 200,000 clones, roughly four fifths of them singletons. Sequencing was performed on peripheral blood. The receptors originated from a woman aged 40 to 55 with acute or convalescent COVID-19.

This chain links TRBV3-1 (or the pseudogene TRBV3-2) with TRBJ1-2; D gene uncertain. Trimming cost V 1 base and J 8 bases, with 20 bases left between them. The CDR3 loop spans 16 amino acids. Germline-derived CDR1 and CDR2 are LGHDT and YNNKEL (reference sequence). CDR3 protein: CASSQGARPGVQGYTF. The DNA for the CDR3 is TGTGCCAGCAGCCAAGGGGCTCGCCCGGGAGTTCAAGGCTACACCTTC.

The J gene is TRBJ2-1, the V gene TRBV5-1, with 13 bases matching TRBD2. The trim removed 3 bases at V and 8 bases at J, leaving 5 bases unmatched. CDR1 is SGHRS and CDR2 is YFSETQ in the germline V gene. CDR3 length: 15 amino acids. CDR3 coding DNA: TGCGCCAGCAGCTCCGGACTAGCGGGAGTCGATGAGCAGTTCTTC. The encoded protein is CASSSGLAGVDEQFF.

The rearrangement joins TRBV5-6 to TRBJ2-1; no clear D gene. Trimming stripped 1 base from V and 6 bases from J, with 14 bases between. Per the germline V gene, CDR1 is SGHDT and CDR2 is YYEEEE. The CDR3 sequence is 15 residues long. In DNA form, the CDR3 reads TGTGCCAGCAGCTTGTCGGGTCGGAAAAGCAATGAGCAGTTCTTC. Amino acids: CASSLSGRKSNEQFF.

The gene calls are TRBV4-1 and TRBJ1-2; TRBD1 is a possible D gene (6 bases). The germline V and J ends were trimmed by 9 bases and 8 bases, with 19 bases remaining between them. CDR3 length: 13 amino acids. Germline V gene data show CDR1 as MGHRA and CDR2 as YSYEKL. The CDR3 loop is CASSRTVGAGYTF. The DNA of the CDR3 is TGCGCCAGTAGCAGGACAGTGGGCGCGGGCTACACCTTC.

The chain is built from TRBV29-1 and TRBJ2-3, with D perhaps TRBD2 (5 bases). CDR3 size: 14 residues. V lost 3 bases to trimming and J lost 3 bases, with 13 bases between them. Germline values: CDR1 SQVTM, CDR2 ANQGSEA. Written as DNA, the CDR3 is TGCAGCGTTGATGCCGGGTCGGGGACAGATACGCAGTATTTT. Amino acid sequence: CSVDAGSGTDTQYF.

The chain couples TRBV19 to TRBJ2-2; D not resolved. There are 14 residues in the CDR3. With 0 bases removed from V and 8 bases from J, the gap between germline ends came to 10 bases. Germline values: CDR1 LNHDA, CDR2 SQIVND (reference sequence). This CDR3 reads CASSIETRSGELFF. For the CDR3, the DNA is TGTGCCAGTAGTATAGAGACTCGCTCGGGGGAGCTGTTTTTT.

The CDR3, as DNA: TGTGCCAGCAACTTTTGGTCGAACACCGGGGAGCTGTTTTTT. Protein sequence: CASNFWSNTGELFF. The J gene is TRBJ2-2, the V gene TRBV2; D unresolved. This CDR3 region has 14 residues. V shed 7 bases and J shed 0 bases, with 9 bases lying between them. Germline V lookup: CDR1 SNHLY, CDR2 FYNNEI.

V gene TRBV5-1 combines with J gene TRBJ1-4; 7 bases agree with TRBD1. The CDR3 totals 14 residues. Per germline, CDR1 SGHRS and CDR2 YFSETQ. V lost 7 bases, J lost 6 bases, and 9 bases stayed unmatched. In DNA form, the CDR3 reads TGCGCCAGCGGAAGACAGGGACATGATGAAAAACTGTTTTTT. As protein: CASGRQGHDEKLFF.

This chain connects TRBV12-2 to TRBJ2-7; TRBD2 reflects the table's D call only, with no check against the DNA. TRBV12-2 is designated a pseudogene. The CDR3 has 16 residues. This CDR3 is CASPASVPALSYEQYF. As DNA, the CDR3 is TGTGCAAGTCCTGCTAGCGTCCCGGCCCTATCCTACGAGCAGTACTTC.

This clone occurred a few times. This sequence joins TRBV29-1 and TRBJ2-7; TRBD2 matches at 7 bases. Germline V gene sequence: CDR1 SQVTM, CDR2 ANQGSEA. V dropped 4 bases and J dropped 2; count of bases not matched to a gene: 17. The CDR3 covers 17 residues. The CDR3 here is CSVVTIMQAGVAYEQYF. CDR3 sequence (DNA): TGCAGCGTTGTCACCATCATGCAGGCGGGAGTTGCCTACGAGCAGTACTTC.

The V and J genes are TRBV4-2 and TRBJ2-7; possible D gene TRBD2, 6 bases. Germline loops: CDR1 LGHNA, CDR2 YNFKEQ. The CDR3 has 16 amino acids. The germline V and J ends were trimmed by 0 bases and 1 base, with 13 bases remaining between them. CDR3 DNA: TGTGCCAGCAGCCAAGATCAAGGGACTGGGTCCTACGAGCAGTACTTC. This translates into CASSQDQGTGSYEQYF.

This clone came up once. The chain uses TRBV28 and TRBJ2-1; no clear D gene. This CDR3 contains 13 residues. CDR1 and CDR2 (germline): MDHEN, SYDVKM. The V end was cut by 8 bases, the J end by 0 bases, with 8 bases between. Written as DNA, the CDR3 is TGTGCCAGCGTAACAGACTCCTACAATGAGCAGTTCTTC. Protein sequence: CASVTDSYNEQFF.

The rearrangement uses TRBV6-5 and TRBJ2-7; 10 bases line up with TRBD2. The V and J ends lost 2 bases and 2 bases, in that order; junction bases with no gene match: 6. The germline V gene encodes CDR1 MNHEY and CDR2 SVGAGI. The CDR3 runs to 16 residues. The CDR3 loop reads CASSYGASGSAYEQYF. In DNA, the CDR3 is TGTGCCAGCAGTTACGGGGCTAGCGGGAGTGCCTACGAGCAGTACTTC.

The gene calls are TRBV2 and TRBJ1-2; D might be TRBD1 (6 bases). The germline CDR1 and CDR2 sequences are SNHLY and FYNNEI. This CDR3 is built from 14 residues. V was cut by 4 bases and J by 3 bases, with 12 bases left in between. The CDR3 protein is CASSVARGDYGYTF. The CDR3 coding sequence is TGTGCCAGCAGTGTTGCCAGGGGCGACTATGGCTACACCTTC.